The 5 T cell receptor beta chains given below trace back to one sample, sequenced in a study of blood T cell repertoires in COVID-19. Clones were read by immunoSEQ multiplex PCR, and TCRdb kept only the in-frame ones, dropping some. The sample has some 150,000 clones; more than 80% are singletons. Sequenced material: peripheral blood. Every receptor here comes from a woman aged 60 to 75 with active COVID-19.

This clone was detected only once. The V and J genes are TRBV2 and TRBJ2-2; D ambiguous. V was shortened by 9 bases and J by 1 base, with 12 bases between the two germline ends. From germline, CDR1 is SNHLY and CDR2 FYNNEI. The CDR3 length is 14 residues. The chain's CDR3 is CASTVAGNTGELFF. Written as DNA, the CDR3 is TGTGCCAGTACAGTGGCAGGGAACACCGGGGAGCTGTTTTTT.

The table lists this clone with a few counts. The V call is TRBV7-8, the J call TRBJ1-4; possible D gene TRBD1, 6 bases. With 3 bases removed from V and 2 bases from J, the gap between germline ends came to 13 bases. The germline CDR1 and CDR2 sequences are SGHVS and FQNEAQ. The CDR3 totals 16 residues. The CDR3 DNA sequence: TGTGCCAGCAGCTTGGGGGGGGCCTTGACTAATGAAAAACTGTTTTTT. It translates to CASSLGGALTNEKLFF.

The chain is built from TRBV5-1 and TRBJ2-1; 9 bases map to TRBD2. Losses at the gene ends were 4 bases for V and 4 bases for J; bases not matched to a gene: 6. CDR1 and CDR2 (germline): SGHRS, YFSETQ. CDR3 length: 15 amino acids. The CDR3 region has the DNA TGCGCCAGCAGCAGGAATAGCGGGGGATACAATGAGCAGTTCTTC. Translated, it gives CASSRNSGGYNEQFF. The complete variable domain, with remaining parts taken from reference TRBV5-1 and TRBJ2-1, reads KAGVTQTPRYLIKTRGQQVTLSCSPISGHRSVSWYQQTPGQGLQFLFEYFSETQRNKGNFPGRFSGRQFSNSRSEMNVSTLELGDSALYLCASSRNSGGYNEQFFGPGTRLTVL.

The J gene is TRBJ2-7, the V gene TRBV27; TRBD2 agrees at 7 bases. The CDR3 runs 14 residues. Germline lookup yields CDR1 MNHEY and CDR2 SMNVEV (reference sequence). Germline trimming cut 7 bases from V and 2 bases from J; bases unmatched to any gene: 8. The CDR3 nucleotides read TGTGCCAGCACTAGCGGCGGGCCTCCCTACGAGCAGTACTTC. Its protein product is CASTSGGPPYEQYF.

The V and J genes are TRBV3-1 (or the pseudogene TRBV3-2) and TRBJ2-4; TRBD2 matches at 7 bases. The germline V gene encodes CDR1 LGHDT and CDR2 YNNKEL (reference sequence). CDR3 length equals 16 residues. V shed 1 base, J shed 2 bases, and the junction held 5 bases outside the gene matches. The CDR3 here is CASSQVGGVTKNIQYF. CDR3 coding DNA: TGTGCCAGCAGCCAAGTTGGGGGGGTCACCAAAAACATTCAGTACTTC.